Presented here are 5 T cell receptor beta chains from one specimen sequenced in a study of cytomegalovirus exposure and HLA in healthy donors. The PCR used 60 Vbeta and 13 Jbeta primers. TCRdb keeps only in-frame clones here, not all; method: immunoSEQ multiplex PCR. The table includes under 150,000 clones, roughly 79% detected once. The sample comprised PBMCs. The source is a woman aged 35 to 49 in good health and CMV-seronegative.

V is TRBV29-1 and J is TRBJ2-7; TRBD1 matches 7 bases. The V gene end was trimmed by 8 bases and the J gene end by 2 bases; junction bases not matched to a gene: 9. Germline V gene data show CDR1 as SQVTM and CDR2 as ANQGSEA. The length of the CDR3 is 13 residues. CDR3 DNA: TGCAGCATCCAACAGGGGCCGGCCTACGAGCAGTACTTC. This codes for CSIQQGPAYEQYF.

This clone showed up just a few times. V and J are TRBV7-9 and TRBJ2-7, with D uncertain. Germline V gene sequence: CDR1 SEHNR, CDR2 FQNEAQ (reference sequence). The CDR3 sequence is 11 residues long. V lost 5 bases and J lost 2, with 4 bases in between. CDR3 sequence reads: CASSPTYEQYF. CDR3 sequence (DNA): TGTGCCAGCAGCCCTACCTACGAGCAGTACTTC. The full variable domain, completed using reference TRBV7-9 and TRBJ2-7, is DTGVSQNPRHKITKRGQNVTFRCDPISEHNRLYWYRQTLGQGPEFLTYFQNEAQLEKSRLLSDRFSAERPKGSFSTLEIQRTEQGDSAMYLCASSPTYEQYFGPGTRLTVT.

This clone was detected only a few times. No conserved phenylalanine or tryptophan is present at the end of the CDR3, so a read error is the likely explanation. Because the CDR3's place on the DNA is in doubt, the DNA is left out and the CDR3 is given as listed by TCRdb. The chain recombines TRBV28 with TRBJ1-2; the tabulated D call, TRBD1, remains unverified against the DNA. From its first to its last residue, the CDR3 has 12 amino acids. The germline CDR1 and CDR2 sequences are MDHEN and SYDVKM. CDR3 region: CASSFRDRGFMI.

CDR3 DNA sequence: TGTGCCAGTAGTACAGGGGCTGGGGCCAACGTCCTGACTTTC. Its protein product is CASSTGAGANVLTF. The chain recombines TRBV19 with TRBJ2-6; D is possibly TRBD1 (6 bases). V gave up 4 bases and J gave up 2 bases, with 6 bases separating them. Per germline, CDR1 LNHDA and CDR2 SQIVND (reference sequence). The CDR3 contains 14 residues.

The CDR3 is CASRGLANAYEQYF. CDR3 DNA: TGCGCCAGCAGAGGACTAGCGAACGCCTACGAGCAGTACTTC. The chain joins TRBV5-1 to TRBJ2-7; 9 positions match TRBD2. The CDR3 has 14 residues. The germline gives CDR1 SGHRS, CDR2 YFSETQ. V gave up 5 bases and J gave up 2 bases; unmatched junction bases: 5. Looking up the rest from reference TRBV5-1 and TRBJ2-7 gives the full variable domain: KAGVTQTPRYLIKTRGQQVTLSCSPISGHRSVSWYQQTPGQGLQFLFEYFSETQRNKGNFPGRFSGRQFSNSRSEMNVSTLELGDSALYLCASRGLANAYEQYFGPGTRLTVT.